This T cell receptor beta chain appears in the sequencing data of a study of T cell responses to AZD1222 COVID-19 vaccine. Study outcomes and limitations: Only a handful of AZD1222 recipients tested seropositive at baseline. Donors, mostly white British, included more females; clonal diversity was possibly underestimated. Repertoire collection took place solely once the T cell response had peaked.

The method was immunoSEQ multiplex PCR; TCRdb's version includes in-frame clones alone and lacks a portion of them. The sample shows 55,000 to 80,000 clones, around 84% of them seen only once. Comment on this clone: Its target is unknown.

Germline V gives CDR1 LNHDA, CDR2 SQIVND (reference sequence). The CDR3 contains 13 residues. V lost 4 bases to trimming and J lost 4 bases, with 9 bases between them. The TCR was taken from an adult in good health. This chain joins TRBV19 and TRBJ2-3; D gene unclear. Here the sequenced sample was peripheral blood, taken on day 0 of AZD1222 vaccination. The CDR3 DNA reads TGTGCCAGTAGTAGGGTCGGTCCAGATACGCAGTATTTT. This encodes CASSRVGPDTQYF.